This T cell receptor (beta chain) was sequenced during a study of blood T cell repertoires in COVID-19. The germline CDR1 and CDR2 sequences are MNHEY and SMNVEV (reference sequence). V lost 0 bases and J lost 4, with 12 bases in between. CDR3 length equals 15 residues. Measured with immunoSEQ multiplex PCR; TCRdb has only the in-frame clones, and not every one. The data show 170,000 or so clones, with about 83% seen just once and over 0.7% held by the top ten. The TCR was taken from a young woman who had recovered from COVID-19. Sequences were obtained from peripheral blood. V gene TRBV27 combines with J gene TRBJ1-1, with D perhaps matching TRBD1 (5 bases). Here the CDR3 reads CASSLSAGGVTEAFF. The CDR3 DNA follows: TGTGCCAGCAGTTTATCCGCTGGGGGGGTCACTGAAGCTTTCTTT.